Listed here are 10 T cell receptor beta chains from one sample, sequenced in a study of CD8 T cells in ankylosing spondylitis. General observations from the study: Apparently characteristic of ankylosing spondylitis blood was a TCR beta motif (about 8 highly homologous variants).

One entry per CDR3 protein, called by TCRdb with MiXCR from the 5' RACE reads. In the table there are about 540,000 distinct CDR3 sequences, roughly 12% of which are singletons. These TCRs are of unknown antigen specificity. The sample was blood, either unsorted or a sorted T cell fraction (not recorded which). The origin of the receptors is a male donor with ankylosing spondylitis.

The chain employs TRBV6-2 or TRBV6-3 and TRBJ2-7, with TRBD2 matching over 9 bases. The germline V gene has CDR1 MNHEY and CDR2 SVGEGT. Trimming removed 5 bases from V and 4 bases from J; junction bases left unmatched: 9. CDR3 length: 15 amino acids. CDR3 sequence reads: CASSQRLAGLYEQYV. The CDR3 DNA reads TGTGCCAGCAGTCAACGTCTAGCGGGATTGTACGAGCAGTACGTC.

This clonotype was observed a few times. V and J are TRBV6-2 or TRBV6-3 and TRBJ2-3; D remains ambiguous. Germline V gives CDR1 MNHEY, CDR2 SVGEGT. The length of the CDR3 is 12 residues. Trimming pared 7 bases from V and 6 bases from J, leaving 11 bases between. The CDR3 DNA is TGTGCCAGCAAGAATAGGGCTGATACGCAGTATTTT. As protein: CASKNRADTQYF.

In nucleotides, the CDR3 is TGTGCCAGCAGTTACTCACACCCGCCGGGTTTAGAGCAGTACTTC. Its translation is CASSYSHPPGLEQYF. This chain connects TRBV6-5 to TRBJ2-7; no firm D call. Germline V gene lookup returns CDR1 MNHEY and CDR2 SVGAGI. The CDR3 extends over 15 amino acids. V lost 0 bases, J lost 7 bases, and 16 bases lay in between.

This clonotype was picked up many times. The rearrangement joins TRBV6-1 to TRBJ1-4; 7 bases line up with TRBD1. The trim removed 6 bases at V and 2 bases at J, leaving 9 bases unmatched. The CDR3 totals 16 residues. CDR1 is MNHNS and CDR2 is SASEGT in the germline V gene. For the CDR3, the DNA is TGTGCCAGCAGATCCCCTCAGGGGGGGACTAATGAAAAACTGTTTTTT. Amino acid sequence: CASRSPQGGTNEKLFF.

The chain has TRBV20-1 and TRBJ2-7, with no clear D. Germline lookup yields CDR1 DFQATT and CDR2 SNEGSKA (reference sequence). Between the trimmed V and J ends, which lost 1 base and 4 bases, there was a span of 11 bases. The CDR3 is made up of 13 amino acids. The CDR3 coding sequence is TGCAGTGCTAGAGCCCCTCTCGGGTACGAGCAGTACGTC. Residues: CSARAPLGYEQYV.

The chain carries TRBV20-1 and TRBJ2-3; 13 bases agree with TRBD2. CDR1 and CDR2 (germline): DFQATT, SNEGSKA (reference sequence). This CDR3 is 15 amino acids long. The junction had 6 bases not matched to a gene; V was cut back by 4 bases and J by 5 bases. The chain's CDR3 is CSATGLAGVQDTQYF. The CDR3 coding sequence is TGCAGTGCTACCGGACTAGCGGGAGTGCAAGATACGCAGTATTTT.

This clonotype came up a few times. The chain recombines TRBV7-7 with TRBJ2-5; a possible D gene is TRBD1 (5 bases). Looked up from germline, CDR1 is SSHAT and CDR2 is FNYEAQ (reference sequence). Trimming took off 4 bases at V and 2 bases at J, with 11 bases between the two ends. The length of the CDR3 is 14 residues. The CDR3 nucleotides are TGTGCCAGCAGCTCCACCCCAGGGCAAGAGACCCAGTACTTC. It yields the protein CASSSTPGQETQYF.

This rearrangement joins TRBV6-1 to TRBJ1-1, with no clear D. With 7 bases removed from V and 0 bases from J, the gap between germline ends came to 15 bases. Per the germline V gene, CDR1 is MNHNS and CDR2 is SASEGT. CDR3 length equals 15 residues. CDR3 region: CASNLPGQLNTEAFF. In DNA form, the CDR3 reads TGTGCCAGCAATCTTCCAGGCCAGTTGAACACTGAAGCTTTCTTT.

The genes are TRBV4-2 and TRBJ2-5; TRBD2 matches 10 bases. With 0 bases clipped from V and 2 bases from J, the junction kept 6 bases outside the gene matches. CDR1 is LGHNA, CDR2 YNFKEQ, per germline. The CDR3 covers 17 residues. The CDR3 loop reads CASSQDPSGGLQETQYF. CDR3 in DNA: TGTGCCAGCAGCCAAGATCCTAGCGGGGGTCTACAAGAGACCCAGTACTTC.

The chain couples TRBV20-1 to TRBJ1-6, with TRBD1 matching 7 bases. Germline loops: CDR1 DFQATT, CDR2 SNEGSKA (reference sequence). Losses at the gene ends were 6 bases for V and 0 bases for J; bases not matched to a gene: 5. The CDR3 has 15 residues. CDR3 DNA sequence: TGCAGTGCCCCCAGGGGGAGCTCCTATAATTCACCCCTCCACTTT. Its translation is CSAPRGSSYNSPLHF.